This entry describes one TCR beta chain. Antigen specificity is unknown. The data were taken from a study of T cell responses to AZD1222 COVID-19 vaccine. TCRdb keeps only in-frame clones here, not all; method: immunoSEQ multiplex PCR. The table lists around 110,000 clones, approximately 83% of them singletons. Study-wide results and caveats: Spike-specific TCR breadth and depth rose after two AZD1222 doses. In a largely white British group with more females than males, clonal diversity was possibly underestimated. Nearly half of spike-specific TCRs reportedly target unmutated variant regions.

This clonotype originated in an adult in good health. The material was peripheral blood, obtained on day 0 of MenACWY control vaccination.

DNA for the CDR3: TGTGCCAGCAGCCTTATCGGACAGAGGAACACTGAAGCTTTCTTT. Amino acids: CASSLIGQRNTEAFF. V gene TRBV7-2 combines with J gene TRBJ1-1; D possibly corresponds to TRBD1 (6 bases). Germline-derived CDR1 and CDR2 are SGHTA and FQGNSA. The CDR3 totals 15 residues. Trimming stripped 5 bases from V and 1 base from J, with 14 bases between.